The following is a T cell receptor beta chain sequence with its context. Profiled with immunoSEQ multiplex PCR; TCRdb holds only in-frame clones, not every one. The data hold about 2 million clones, with around 96% observed a single time. This sample was taken from a study of shared clonotypes between healthy human individuals. Germline values: CDR1 SEHNR, CDR2 FQNEAQ (reference sequence). This CDR3 spans 14 amino acids. V was clipped by 4 bases and J by 8 bases; unmatched bases: 7. Terminally differentiated effector memory CD45RA+ cells were excluded by CCR7 positive selection of CD45RO-negative cells.

The receptor comes from a man aged 18-30 years in good health. Sequencing used naive CD8+ T cells sorted from blood. The chain recombines TRBV7-9 with TRBJ2-1, with TRBD1 identical over 8 bases. The CDR3 protein is CASSSRTGIDEQFF. CDR3 coding DNA: TGTGCCAGCAGCTCGCGGACAGGGATCGATGAGCAGTTCTTC.